A single count supports the clone carrying this T cell receptor beta chain. Its specificity is unknown. Germline V gives CDR1 LGHNA, CDR2 YSLEER. The CDR3 contains 16 residues. The germline V and J ends were trimmed by 1 base and 0 bases, with 11 bases remaining between them. This sample is part of a study of identifying expanded T cells in peripheral blood. Study conclusions and caveats: Approximately two-week clone count variance significantly increased as total template count grew. Technical replicates showed roughly 1.2 changed clones; approximately 2 weeks about 16; four weeks 19.

Libraries were prepared by immunoSEQ multiplex PCR; TCRdb keeps only in-frame clonotypes and omits some of them. This table holds approximately 85,000 clones, just under 85% found once. During the collection period, no donor immune events like infections were recorded. The sequencing input was blood. The V call is TRBV4-3, the J call TRBJ2-3; D might be TRBD1 (5 bases). The source of this sequence is a person aged 18 to 75 in good health. CDR3 sequence (DNA): TGCGCCAGCAGCCAAGTTCCAGGGCAAAGCACAGATACGCAGTATTTT. Translating gives CASSQVPGQSTDTQYF.